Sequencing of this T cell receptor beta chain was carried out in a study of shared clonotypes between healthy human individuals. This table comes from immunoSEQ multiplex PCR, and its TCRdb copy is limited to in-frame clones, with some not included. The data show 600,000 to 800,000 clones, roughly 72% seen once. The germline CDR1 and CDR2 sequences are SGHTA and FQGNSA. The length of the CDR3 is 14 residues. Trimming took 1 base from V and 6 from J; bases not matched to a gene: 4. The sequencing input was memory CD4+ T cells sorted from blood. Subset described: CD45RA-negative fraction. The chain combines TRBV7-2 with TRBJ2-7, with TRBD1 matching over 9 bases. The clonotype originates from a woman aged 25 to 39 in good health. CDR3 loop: CASSLGQGVGEQYF. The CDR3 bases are TGTGCCAGCAGCTTAGGACAGGGGGTGGGCGAGCAGTACTTC.